This T cell receptor beta chain came from a study of glioma-infiltrating T cells. The overall study: Before surgery, glioma patients received dexamethasone for at most six days.

Trimming stripped 3 bases from V and 1 base from J, with 14 bases between. Germline V CDR1 and CDR2: SNHLY, FYNNEI. The CDR3 covers 16 residues. Using RNA template, CDR3s of TCR alpha and beta were amplified with iRepertoire arm-PCR. TCRdb recomputed calls from the multiplex PCR reads with MiXCR, one row per CDR3 protein. The repertoire holds 300,000 to 450,000 distinct CDR3 sequences, with approximately 42% as singletons. The sample consisted of glioma tissue, nonneoplastic brain tissue, or PBMCs (not recorded which). The receptor was isolated from a human donor with low-grade glioma or glioblastoma, undergoing nonglioma brain surgery, or in good health (not recorded which). This chain uses TRBV2 with TRBJ2-3; D tentatively fits TRBD1 or TRBD2 (5 bases each). The DNA for the CDR3 is TGTGCCAGCAGTGAGTTGAGATCGGGACGCACAGATACGCAGTATTTT. This encodes CASSELRSGRTDTQYF.